This T cell receptor (beta chain) was observed in a study of beta chain features in type 1 diabetes. Points from the study as a whole: Among patients with Type 1 diabetes, TCRB CDR3s were moderately but significantly shorter in every one of the four CD4+ subsets. The study found fewer insertions and more deletions at VDJ junctions in type 1 diabetes patients. HLA effects on TCRB rearrangement stayed unresolved here.

The CDR3 length is 14 residues. The V and J ends lost 0 bases and 1 base respectively, with 8 bases between them. Germline CDR1 reads SGHRS; CDR2 reads YFSETQ. Sorting of CD4+ naive, central memory, regulatory and stem cell-like memory cells was performed via CD45RO/CCR7/CD25/CD127/CD95/CD27. The entirety of the isolated RNA underwent reverse transcription, so expressed TCRB transcripts were sequenced. Naive, central memory and regulatory T cell samples averaged about 3.3 million immunoSEQ reads each. Using immunoSEQ multiplex PCR, the repertoire was profiled, and TCRdb retains in-frame clones only, with some absent. The sample shows about 260,000 clones, roughly a quarter of them seen only once. This clone was observed a few times. Antigen specificity is unknown.

The source material was naive CD4+ T cells from blood. J is TRBJ2-7 and V is TRBV5-1; the D gene is possibly TRBD1 (5 bases). This clonotype originated in a woman aged 30 to 39 with type 1 diabetes. Here the CDR3 reads CASSLGQPSYEQYF. CDR3 sequence (DNA): TGCGCCAGCAGCTTGGGACAGCCGTCCTACGAGCAGTACTTC.